The 9 T cell receptor beta chains presented below share a single source sample, sequenced in a study of vaccination and CD4 T cells after COVID-19 (dated by TCRdb to about 2022). No cognate antigen is known for these TCRs. The sample's treatment or condition, from its label and the paper: roughly ten-day PBMC culture with coronavirus spike peptide pools or control peptides (ViraFEST assay). Libraries were prepared through PCR. The listed sequencing device is Illumina iSeq 100. At the Johns Hopkins FTIC core, DNA from the cultured CD4+ T cells underwent TCR sequencing with the Oncomine TCR Beta short-read assay. The public reads were reanalyzed by TCRdb: fastp trimming at Q25, MiXCR alignment, in-frame beta chains only. Every distinct CDR3 protein forms one entry, paired with its most common genes and DNA. In this sample the table shows approximately 11,000 distinct CDR3 sequences, about 30% of which occur a single time. Jointly, the top ten make up about a quarter of the sample.

The sequencing input was cultured CD4+ T cells from blood. All receptors derive from a human donor with COVID-19.

The chain has TRBV21-1 and TRBJ2-3; the table assigns TRBD1, which was not confirmed against the DNA. TRBV21-1 is noted as a pseudogene. This CDR3 region has 15 residues. Here the CDR3 reads CASIEGGQKADTQYF. In nucleotides, the CDR3 is TGTGCCAGCATCGAGGGGGGACAGAAGGCAGATACGCAGTATTTT.

This clonotype has more than one count but fewer than ten. The V gene is TRBV20-1, the J gene TRBJ2-3, with 9 bases identical to TRBD2. The ends lost 6 bases at V and 4 bases at J; junction bases unmatched: 5. Germline V gene lookup returns CDR1 DFQATT and CDR2 SNEGSKA (reference sequence). The CDR3 has 13 amino acids. The CDR3 DNA sequence: TGCAGTGCAAGGCGGGGGGGCTCAGATACGCAGTATTTT. Translation gives CSARRGGSDTQYF.

The chain links TRBV4-1 to TRBJ2-7; D possibly matches TRBD1 or TRBD2 (5 bases each). Germline CDR1 MGHRA, CDR2 YSYEKL. The CDR3 is 16 amino acids. V lost 0 bases, J lost 5 bases, and 17 bases lay in between. DNA for the CDR3: TGCGCCAGCAGCCAAGATGAGGGGCTTTTGAGAAACGAGCAGTACTTC. Translation: CASSQDEGLLRNEQYF.

The V call is TRBV7-2, the J call TRBJ2-7; 7 positions match TRBD2. This CDR3 comprises 15 residues. The germline V gene encodes CDR1 SGHTA and CDR2 FQGNSA. The V gene end was trimmed by 1 base and the J gene end by 2 bases; junction bases not matched to a gene: 5. The CDR3 protein is CASSLDSGGTYEQYF. The CDR3 nucleotides are TGTGCCAGCAGCTTAGATTCGGGGGGTACCTACGAGCAGTACTTC.

This clonotype has a handful of counts. The V and J genes are TRBV11-1 and TRBJ2-5; D is undetermined. Deletions cut 3 bases from V and 2 bases from J, with 13 bases between. Per the germline V gene, CDR1 is SGHAT and CDR2 is FQDESV (reference sequence). CDR3 size: 15 residues. DNA of the CDR3: TGTGCCAGCAGCTTGGTCGGTTCAGGTCAAGAGACCCAGTACTTC. It translates to CASSLVGSGQETQYF.

In its sample, this clonotype was seen a few times. The chain employs TRBV24-1 and TRBJ1-2; D is ambiguous. Trimming took 2 bases from V and 8 from J, leaving 8 bases between them. Germline CDR1 and CDR2: KGHDR and SFDVKD. CDR3 length: 12 residues. Written as DNA, the CDR3 is TGTGCCACCAGTGATTCCGATAGGGGCTACACCTTC. This sequence encodes CATSDSDRGYTF.

A few counts support this clonotype. This rearrangement joins TRBV20-1 to TRBJ1-3; tentative D call: TRBD1 (5 bases). CDR1 is DFQATT and CDR2 is SNEGSKA in the germline V gene (reference sequence). The CDR3 extends over 13 amino acids. The V end lost 3 bases, the J end lost 1 base, and 7 bases lay between the germline ends. As DNA, the CDR3 is TGCAGTGCTAGGGGGGATTCTGGAAACACCATATATTTT. Encoded protein: CSARGDSGNTIYF.

A few counts support this clonotype. V usage is TRBV7-2 and J usage is TRBJ1-1; possibly TRBD1 for D (6 bases). This CDR3 comprises 14 residues. V lost 5 bases and J lost 1, with 11 bases in between. The germline gives CDR1 SGHTA, CDR2 FQGNSA. CDR3: CASSPGQKNTEAFF. For the CDR3, the DNA is TGTGCCAGCAGCCCAGGACAGAAGAACACTGAAGCTTTCTTT.

This chain joins TRBV5-1 and TRBJ2-3; 9 positions match TRBD1. This CDR3 has 15 amino acids. Trimming at V came to 3 bases and at J to 6 bases, leaving 8 bases not matched to a gene. Germline assignment: CDR1 SGHRS and CDR2 YFSETQ. The chain's CDR3 is CASSYRDRVPDTQYF. The CDR3 DNA is TGCGCCAGCAGCTACCGGGACAGGGTGCCGGATACGCAGTATTTT.